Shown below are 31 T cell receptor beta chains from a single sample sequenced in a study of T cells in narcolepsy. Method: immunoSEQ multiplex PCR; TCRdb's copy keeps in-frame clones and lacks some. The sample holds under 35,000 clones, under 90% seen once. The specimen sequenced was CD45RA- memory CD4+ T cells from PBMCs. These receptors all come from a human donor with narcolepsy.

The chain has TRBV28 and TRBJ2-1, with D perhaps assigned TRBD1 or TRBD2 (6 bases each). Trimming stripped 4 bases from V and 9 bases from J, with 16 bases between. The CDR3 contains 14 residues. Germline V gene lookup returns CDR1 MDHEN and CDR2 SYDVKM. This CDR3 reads CASSWTGARSEQFF. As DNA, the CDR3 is TGTGCCAGCAGTTGGACGGGGGCGCGGAGTGAGCAGTTCTTC.

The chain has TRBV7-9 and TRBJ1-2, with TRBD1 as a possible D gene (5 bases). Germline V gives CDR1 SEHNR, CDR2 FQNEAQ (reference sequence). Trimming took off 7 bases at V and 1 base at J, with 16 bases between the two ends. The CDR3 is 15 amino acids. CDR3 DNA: TGTGCCAGCATAGCCGAGGGGTTAGGTAACTATGGCTACACCTTC. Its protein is CASIAEGLGNYGYTF. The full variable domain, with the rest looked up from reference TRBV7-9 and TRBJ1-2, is DTGVSQNPRHKITKRGQNVTFRCDPISEHNRLYWYRQTLGQGPEFLTYFQNEAQLEKSRLLSDRFSAERPKGSFSTLEIQRTEQGDSAMYLCASIAEGLGNYGYTFGSGTRLTVV.

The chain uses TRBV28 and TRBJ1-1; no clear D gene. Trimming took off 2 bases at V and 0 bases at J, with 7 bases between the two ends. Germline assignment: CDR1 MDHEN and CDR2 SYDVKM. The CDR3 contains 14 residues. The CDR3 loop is CASSLKGLNTEAFF. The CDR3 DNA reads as TGTGCCAGCAGTTTAAAGGGCTTGAACACTGAAGCTTTCTTT.

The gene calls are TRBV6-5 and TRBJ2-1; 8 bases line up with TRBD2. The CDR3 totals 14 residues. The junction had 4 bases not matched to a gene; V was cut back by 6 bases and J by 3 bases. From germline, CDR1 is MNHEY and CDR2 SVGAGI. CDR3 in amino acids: CASSPGGDYNEQFF. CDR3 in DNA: TGTGCCAGCAGCCCCGGGGGGGACTACAATGAGCAGTTCTTC.

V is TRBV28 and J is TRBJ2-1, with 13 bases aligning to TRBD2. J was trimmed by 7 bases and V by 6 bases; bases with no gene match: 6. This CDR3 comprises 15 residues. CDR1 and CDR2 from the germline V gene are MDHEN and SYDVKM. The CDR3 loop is CASSRLAGGRNEQFF. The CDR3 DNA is TGTGCCAGCAGCAGACTAGCGGGAGGAAGAAATGAGCAGTTCTTC.

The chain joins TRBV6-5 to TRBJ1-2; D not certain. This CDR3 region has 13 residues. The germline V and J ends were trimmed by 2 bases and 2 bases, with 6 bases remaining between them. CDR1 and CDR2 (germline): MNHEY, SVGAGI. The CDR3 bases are TGTGCCAGCAGTTACACAGCAAACTATGGCTACACCTTC. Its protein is CASSYTANYGYTF.

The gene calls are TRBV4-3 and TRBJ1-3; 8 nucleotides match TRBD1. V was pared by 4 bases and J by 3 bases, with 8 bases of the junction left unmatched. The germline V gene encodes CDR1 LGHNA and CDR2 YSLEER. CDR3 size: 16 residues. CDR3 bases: TGCGCCAGCAGCCGCTCCCGGGACAGGAGTGGAAACACCATATATTTT. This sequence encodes CASSRSRDRSGNTIYF.

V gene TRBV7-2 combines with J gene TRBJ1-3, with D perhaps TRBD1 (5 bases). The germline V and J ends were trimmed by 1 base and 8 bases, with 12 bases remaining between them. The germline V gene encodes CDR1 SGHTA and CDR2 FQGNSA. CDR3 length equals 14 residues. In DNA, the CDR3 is TGTGCCAGCAGCTTAGAGGGGTCGGGCGACACCATATATTTT. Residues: CASSLEGSGDTIYF.

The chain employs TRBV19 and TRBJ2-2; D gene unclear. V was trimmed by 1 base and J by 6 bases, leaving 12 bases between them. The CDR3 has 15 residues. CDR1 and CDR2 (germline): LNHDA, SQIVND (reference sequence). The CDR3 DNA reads TGTGCCAGTAGTATAGTTCCCGCATCTGCCGGGGAGCTGTTTTTT. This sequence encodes CASSIVPASAGELFF.

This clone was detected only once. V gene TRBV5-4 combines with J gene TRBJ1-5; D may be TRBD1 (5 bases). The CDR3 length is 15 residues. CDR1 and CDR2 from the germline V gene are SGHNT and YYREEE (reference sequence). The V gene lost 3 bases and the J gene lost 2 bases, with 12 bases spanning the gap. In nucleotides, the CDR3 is TGTGCCAGCAGCTGGGTAAGAGGGGGCAATCAGCCCCAGCATTTT. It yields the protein CASSWVRGGNQPQHF.

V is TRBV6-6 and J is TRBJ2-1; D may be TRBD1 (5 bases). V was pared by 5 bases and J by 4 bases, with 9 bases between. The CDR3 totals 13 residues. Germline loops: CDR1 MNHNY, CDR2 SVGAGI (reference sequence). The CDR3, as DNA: TGTGCCAGCAGTCGCGACAGTTACAATGAGCAGTTCTTC. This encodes CASSRDSYNEQFF.

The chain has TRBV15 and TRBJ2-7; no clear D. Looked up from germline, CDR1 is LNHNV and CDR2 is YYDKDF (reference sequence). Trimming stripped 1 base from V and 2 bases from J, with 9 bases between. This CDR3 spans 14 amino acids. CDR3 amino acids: CATSRAKYAYEQYF. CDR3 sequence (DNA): TGTGCCACCAGCAGAGCGAAGTACGCCTACGAGCAGTACTTC.

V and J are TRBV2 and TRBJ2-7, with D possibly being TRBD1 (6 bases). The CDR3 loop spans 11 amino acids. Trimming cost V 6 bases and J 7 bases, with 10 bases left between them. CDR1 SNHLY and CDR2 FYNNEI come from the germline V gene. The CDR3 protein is CASRGDREQYF. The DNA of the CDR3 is TGTGCCAGCAGGGGCGACAGGGAGCAGTACTTC.

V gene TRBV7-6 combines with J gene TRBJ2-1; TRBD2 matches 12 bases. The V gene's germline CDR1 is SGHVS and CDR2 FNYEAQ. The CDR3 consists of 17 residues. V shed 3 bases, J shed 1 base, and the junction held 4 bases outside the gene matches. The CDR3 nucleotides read TGTGCCAGCAGCTTGATGACTAGCGGGGGTTCCTACAATGAGCAGTTCTTC. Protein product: CASSLMTSGGSYNEQFF.

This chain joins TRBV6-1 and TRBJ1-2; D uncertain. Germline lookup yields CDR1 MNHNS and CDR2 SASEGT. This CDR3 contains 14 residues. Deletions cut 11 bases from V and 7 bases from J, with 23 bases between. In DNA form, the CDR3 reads TGTGCCGTCGGAGGGTTCCTTTTGAATGGTGGCTACACCTTC. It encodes CAVGGFLLNGGYTF.

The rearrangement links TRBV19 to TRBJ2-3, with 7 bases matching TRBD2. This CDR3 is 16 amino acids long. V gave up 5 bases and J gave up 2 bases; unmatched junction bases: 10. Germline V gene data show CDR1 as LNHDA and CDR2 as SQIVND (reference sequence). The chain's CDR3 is CASSGRGRGSTDTQYF. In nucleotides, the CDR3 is TGTGCCAGTAGTGGCCGAGGGCGGGGGTCCACAGATACGCAGTATTTT.

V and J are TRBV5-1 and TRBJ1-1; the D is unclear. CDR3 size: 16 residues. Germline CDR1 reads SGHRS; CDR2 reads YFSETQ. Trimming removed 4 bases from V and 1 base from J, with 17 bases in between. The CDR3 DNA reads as TGCGCCAGCAGCCTCACGGGTAACAGAGAGAACACTGAAGCTTTCTTT. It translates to CASSLTGNRENTEAFF. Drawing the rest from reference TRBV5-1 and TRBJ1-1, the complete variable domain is KAGVTQTPRYLIKTRGQQVTLSCSPISGHRSVSWYQQTPGQGLQFLFEYFSETQRNKGNFPGRFSGRQFSNSRSEMNVSTLELGDSALYLCASSLTGNRENTEAFFGQGTRLTVV.

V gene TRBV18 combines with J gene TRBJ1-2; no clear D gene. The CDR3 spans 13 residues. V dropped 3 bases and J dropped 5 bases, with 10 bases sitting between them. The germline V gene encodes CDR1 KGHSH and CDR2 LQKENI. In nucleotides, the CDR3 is TGTGCCAGCTCACCCTCGCGGGATTATGGCTACACCTTC. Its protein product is CASSPSRDYGYTF.

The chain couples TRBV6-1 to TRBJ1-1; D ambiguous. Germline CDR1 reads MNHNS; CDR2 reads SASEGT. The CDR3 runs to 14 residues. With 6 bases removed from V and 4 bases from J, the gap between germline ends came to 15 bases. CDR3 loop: CASRALYSPTEAFF. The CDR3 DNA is TGTGCCAGCAGAGCTCTCTATTCTCCCACTGAAGCTTTCTTT.

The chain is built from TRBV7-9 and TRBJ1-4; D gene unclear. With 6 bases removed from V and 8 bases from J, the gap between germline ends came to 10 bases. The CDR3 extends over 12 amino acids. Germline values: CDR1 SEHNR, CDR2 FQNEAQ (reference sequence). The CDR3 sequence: CASSSQVEKLFF. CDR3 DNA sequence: TGTGCCAGCAGTTCGCAGGTAGAAAAACTGTTTTTT.

The CDR3 reads CASSQIAGSYNEQFF. Here the CDR3 DNA reads TGTGCCAGCTCACAAATAGCGGGATCCTACAATGAGCAGTTCTTC. The chain employs TRBV18 and TRBJ2-1; 8 nucleotides line up with TRBD2. The CDR3 loop spans 15 amino acids. Germline trimming cut 4 bases from V and 1 base from J; bases unmatched to any gene: 3. Germline assignment: CDR1 KGHSH and CDR2 LQKENI.

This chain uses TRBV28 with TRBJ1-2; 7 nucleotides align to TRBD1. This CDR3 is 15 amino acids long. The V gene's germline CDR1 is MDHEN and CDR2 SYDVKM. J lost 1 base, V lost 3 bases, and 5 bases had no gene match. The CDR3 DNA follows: TGTGCCAGCAGTTTCCAAGGGACAGATAACTATGGCTACACCTTC. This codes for CASSFQGTDNYGYTF.

In DNA, the CDR3 is TGTGCCAGCAGCTTAGTGGTCGGCCAAGAGACCCAGTACTTC. Translating it yields CASSLVVGQETQYF. J is TRBJ2-5 and V is TRBV7-8, with D unresolved. V lost 1 base and J lost 1, with 7 bases in between. The CDR3 has 14 residues. Germline V lookup: CDR1 SGHVS, CDR2 FQNEAQ.

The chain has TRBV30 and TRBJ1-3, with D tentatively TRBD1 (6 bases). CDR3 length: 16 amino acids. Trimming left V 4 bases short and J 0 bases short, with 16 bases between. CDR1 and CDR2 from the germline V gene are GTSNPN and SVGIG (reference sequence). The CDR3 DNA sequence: TGTGCCTGGACGTGGGCAGGGGCCATCTCTGGAAACACCATATATTTT. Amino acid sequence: CAWTWAGAISGNTIYF.

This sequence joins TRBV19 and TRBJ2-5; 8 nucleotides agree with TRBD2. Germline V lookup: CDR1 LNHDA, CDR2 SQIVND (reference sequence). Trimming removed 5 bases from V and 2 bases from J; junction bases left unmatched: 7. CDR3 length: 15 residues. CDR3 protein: CASSSLAGWQETQYF. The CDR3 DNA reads TGTGCCAGTAGTTCCTTAGCGGGGTGGCAAGAGACCCAGTACTTC.

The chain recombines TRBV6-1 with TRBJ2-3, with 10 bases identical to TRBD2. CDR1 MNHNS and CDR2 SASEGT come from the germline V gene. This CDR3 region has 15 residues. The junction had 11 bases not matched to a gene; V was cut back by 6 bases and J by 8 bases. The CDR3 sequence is CASRNPSGSSGTQYF. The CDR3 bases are TGTGCCAGCAGGAATCCTAGCGGGAGTTCTGGTACGCAGTATTTT.

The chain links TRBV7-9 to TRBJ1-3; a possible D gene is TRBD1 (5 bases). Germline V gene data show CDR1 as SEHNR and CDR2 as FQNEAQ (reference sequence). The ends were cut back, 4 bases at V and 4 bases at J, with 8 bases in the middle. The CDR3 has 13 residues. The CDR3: CASSWGYGNTIYF. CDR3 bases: TGTGCCAGCAGCTGGGGCTACGGAAACACCATATATTTT.

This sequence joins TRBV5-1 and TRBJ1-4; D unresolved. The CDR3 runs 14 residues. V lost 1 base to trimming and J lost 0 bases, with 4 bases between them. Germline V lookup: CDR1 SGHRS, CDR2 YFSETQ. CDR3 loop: CASSLRTTNEKLFF. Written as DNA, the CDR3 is TGCGCCAGCAGCTTGAGGACAACTAATGAAAAACTGTTTTTT.

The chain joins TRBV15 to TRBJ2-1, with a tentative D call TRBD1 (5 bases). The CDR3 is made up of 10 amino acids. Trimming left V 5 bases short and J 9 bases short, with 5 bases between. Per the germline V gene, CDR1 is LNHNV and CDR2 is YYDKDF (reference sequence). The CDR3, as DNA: TGTGCCACCAGCCAGGGTGAGCAGTTCTTC. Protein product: CATSQGEQFF.

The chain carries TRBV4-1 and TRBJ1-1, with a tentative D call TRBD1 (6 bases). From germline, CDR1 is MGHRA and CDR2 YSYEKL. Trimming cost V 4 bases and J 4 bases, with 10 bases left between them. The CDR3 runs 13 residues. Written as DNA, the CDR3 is TGCGCCAGCAGCCGGCAGGGGTTCACTGAAGCTTTCTTT. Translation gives CASSRQGFTEAFF.

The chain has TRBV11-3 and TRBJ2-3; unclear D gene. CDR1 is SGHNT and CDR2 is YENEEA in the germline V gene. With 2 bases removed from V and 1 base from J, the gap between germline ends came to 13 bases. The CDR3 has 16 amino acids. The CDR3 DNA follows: TGTGCCAGCAGCTTAAGAGGTAGTGCTCGCACAGATACGCAGTATTTT. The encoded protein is CASSLRGSARTDTQYF.